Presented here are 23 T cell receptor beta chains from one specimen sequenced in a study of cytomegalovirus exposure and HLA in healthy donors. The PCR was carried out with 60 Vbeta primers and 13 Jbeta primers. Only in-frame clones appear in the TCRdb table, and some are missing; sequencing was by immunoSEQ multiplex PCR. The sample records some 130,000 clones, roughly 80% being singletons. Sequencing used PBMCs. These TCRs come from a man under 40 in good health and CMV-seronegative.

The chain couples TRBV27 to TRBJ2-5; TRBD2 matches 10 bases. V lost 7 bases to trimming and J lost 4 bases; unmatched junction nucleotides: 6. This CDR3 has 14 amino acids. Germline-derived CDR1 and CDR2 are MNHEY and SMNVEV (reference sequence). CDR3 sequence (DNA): TGTGCCAGCAAACTAGCGGGAAACATAGAGACCCAGTACTTC. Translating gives CASKLAGNIETQYF.

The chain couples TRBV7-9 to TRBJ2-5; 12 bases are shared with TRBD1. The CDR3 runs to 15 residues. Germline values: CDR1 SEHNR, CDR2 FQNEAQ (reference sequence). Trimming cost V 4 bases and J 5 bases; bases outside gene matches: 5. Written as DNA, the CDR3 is TGTGCCAGCAGCTCGGGACAGGGGGCTACGGAGACCCAGTACTTC. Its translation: CASSSGQGATETQYF.

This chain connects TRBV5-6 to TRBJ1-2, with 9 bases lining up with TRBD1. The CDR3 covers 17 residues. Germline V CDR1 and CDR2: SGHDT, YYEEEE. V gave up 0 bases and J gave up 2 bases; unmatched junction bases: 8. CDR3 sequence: CASSLDPQGAANYGYTF. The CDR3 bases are TGTGCCAGCAGCTTGGACCCACAGGGGGCAGCGAACTATGGCTACACCTTC.

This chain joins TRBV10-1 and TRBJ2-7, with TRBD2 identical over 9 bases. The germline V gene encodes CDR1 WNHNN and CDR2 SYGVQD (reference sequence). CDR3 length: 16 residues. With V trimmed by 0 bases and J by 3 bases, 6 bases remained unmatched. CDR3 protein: CASSESMLAGVYEQYF. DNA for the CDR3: TGCGCCAGCAGTGAGTCGATGTTAGCGGGGGTCTACGAGCAGTACTTC.

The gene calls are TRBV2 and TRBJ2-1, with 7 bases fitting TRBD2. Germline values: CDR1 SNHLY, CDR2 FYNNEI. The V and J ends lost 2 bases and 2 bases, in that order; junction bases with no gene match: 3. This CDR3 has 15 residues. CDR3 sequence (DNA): TGTGCCAGCAGTGAAACGGGGGGTACCTACAATGAGCAGTTCTTC. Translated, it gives CASSETGGTYNEQFF.

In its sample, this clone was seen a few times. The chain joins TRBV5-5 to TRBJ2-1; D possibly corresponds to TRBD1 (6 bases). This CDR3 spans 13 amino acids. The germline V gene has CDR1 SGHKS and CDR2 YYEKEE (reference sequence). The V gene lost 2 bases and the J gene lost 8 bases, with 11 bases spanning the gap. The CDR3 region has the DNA TGTGCCAGCAGCTTCTTGGGGGCCGATGAGCAGTTCTTC. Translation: CASSFLGADEQFF.

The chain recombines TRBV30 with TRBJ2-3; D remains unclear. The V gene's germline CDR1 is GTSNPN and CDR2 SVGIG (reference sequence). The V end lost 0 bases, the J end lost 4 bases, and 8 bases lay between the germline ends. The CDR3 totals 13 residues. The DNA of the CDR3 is TGTGCCTGGAGTGTACGTAGCTCAGATACGCAGTATTTT. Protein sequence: CAWSVRSSDTQYF.

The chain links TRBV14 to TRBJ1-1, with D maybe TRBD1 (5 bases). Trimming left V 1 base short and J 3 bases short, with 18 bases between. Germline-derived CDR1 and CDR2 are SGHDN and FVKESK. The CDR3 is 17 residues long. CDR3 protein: CASSQVAGWGEDTEAFF. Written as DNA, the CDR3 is TGTGCCAGCAGCCAAGTAGCTGGCTGGGGGGAGGACACTGAAGCTTTCTTT. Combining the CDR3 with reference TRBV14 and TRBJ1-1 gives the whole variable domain EAGVTQFPSHSVIEKGQTVTLRCDPISGHDNLYWYRRVMGKEIKFLLHFVKESKQDESGMPNNRFLAERTGGTYSTLKVQPAELEDSGVYFCASSQVAGWGEDTEAFFGQGTRLTVV.

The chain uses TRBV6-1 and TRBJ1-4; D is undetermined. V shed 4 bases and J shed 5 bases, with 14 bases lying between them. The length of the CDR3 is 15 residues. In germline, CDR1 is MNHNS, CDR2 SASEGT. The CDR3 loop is CASSVGWAENEKLFF. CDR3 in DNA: TGTGCCAGCAGTGTTGGCTGGGCAGAAAATGAAAAACTGTTTTTT.

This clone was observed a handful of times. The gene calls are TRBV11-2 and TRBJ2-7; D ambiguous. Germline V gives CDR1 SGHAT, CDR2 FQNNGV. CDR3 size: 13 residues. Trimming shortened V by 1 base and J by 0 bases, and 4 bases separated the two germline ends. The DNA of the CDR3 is TGTGCCAGCAGCTTAGGGAGCTCCTACGAGCAGTACTTC. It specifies CASSLGSSYEQYF.

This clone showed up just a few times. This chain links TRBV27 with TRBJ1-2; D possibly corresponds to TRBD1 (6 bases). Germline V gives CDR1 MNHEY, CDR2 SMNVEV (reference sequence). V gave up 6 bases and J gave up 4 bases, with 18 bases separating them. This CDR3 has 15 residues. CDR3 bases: TGTGCCAGCAGCCAGATCTTAACAGGGATCTATGGCTACACCTTC. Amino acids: CASSQILTGIYGYTF.

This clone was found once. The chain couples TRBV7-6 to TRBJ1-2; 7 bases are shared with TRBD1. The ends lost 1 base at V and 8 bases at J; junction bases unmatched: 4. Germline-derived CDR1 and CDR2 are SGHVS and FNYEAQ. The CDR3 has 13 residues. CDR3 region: CASSLVTGNGYTF. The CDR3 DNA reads TGTGCCAGCAGCTTAGTGACAGGGAACGGCTACACCTTC.

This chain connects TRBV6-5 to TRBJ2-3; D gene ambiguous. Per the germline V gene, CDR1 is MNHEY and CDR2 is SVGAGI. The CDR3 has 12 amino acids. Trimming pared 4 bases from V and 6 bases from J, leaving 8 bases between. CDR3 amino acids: CASSSSSDTQYF. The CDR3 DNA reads TGTGCCAGCAGTTCGTCTAGTGATACGCAGTATTTT.

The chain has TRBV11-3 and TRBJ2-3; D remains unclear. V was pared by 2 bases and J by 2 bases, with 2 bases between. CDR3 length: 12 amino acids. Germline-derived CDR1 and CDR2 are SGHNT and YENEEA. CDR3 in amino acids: CASSLYTDTQYF. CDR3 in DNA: TGTGCCAGCAGCTTATACACAGATACGCAGTATTTT.

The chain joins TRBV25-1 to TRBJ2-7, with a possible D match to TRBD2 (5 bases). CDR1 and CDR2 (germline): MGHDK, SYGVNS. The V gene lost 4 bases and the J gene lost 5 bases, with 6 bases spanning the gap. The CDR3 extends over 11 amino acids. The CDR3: CASSGGNEQYF. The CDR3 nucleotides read TGTGCCAGCAGTGGAGGGAACGAGCAGTACTTC.

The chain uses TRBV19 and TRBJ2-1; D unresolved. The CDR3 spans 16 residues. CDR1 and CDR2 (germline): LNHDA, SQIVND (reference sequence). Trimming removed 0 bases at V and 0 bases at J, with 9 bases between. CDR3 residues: CASSIEEWSSYNEQFF. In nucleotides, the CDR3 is TGTGCCAGTAGTATAGAGGAGTGGAGCTCCTACAATGAGCAGTTCTTC.

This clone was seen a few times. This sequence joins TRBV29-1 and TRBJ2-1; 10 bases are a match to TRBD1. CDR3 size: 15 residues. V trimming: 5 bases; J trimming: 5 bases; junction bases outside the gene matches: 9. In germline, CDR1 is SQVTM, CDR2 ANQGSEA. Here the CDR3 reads CSVPGQGSYHNEQFF. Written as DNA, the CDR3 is TGCAGCGTTCCGGGACAGGGGTCGTACCACAATGAGCAGTTCTTC.

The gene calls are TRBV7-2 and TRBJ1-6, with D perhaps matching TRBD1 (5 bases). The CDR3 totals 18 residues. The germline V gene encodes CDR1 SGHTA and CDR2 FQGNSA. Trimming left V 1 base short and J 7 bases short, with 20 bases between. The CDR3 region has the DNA TGTGCCAGCAGCTTAGGTCTGCTGGTAGGGGCGCCGAATTCACCCCTCCACTTT. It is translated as CASSLGLLVGAPNSPLHF.

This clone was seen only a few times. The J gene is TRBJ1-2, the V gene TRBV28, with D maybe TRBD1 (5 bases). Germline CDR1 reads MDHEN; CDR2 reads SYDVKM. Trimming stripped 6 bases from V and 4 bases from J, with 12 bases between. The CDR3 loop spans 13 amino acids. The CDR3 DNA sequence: TGTGCCAGCAGCGCACAGGCCCCCTATGGCTACACCTTC. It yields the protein CASSAQAPYGYTF.

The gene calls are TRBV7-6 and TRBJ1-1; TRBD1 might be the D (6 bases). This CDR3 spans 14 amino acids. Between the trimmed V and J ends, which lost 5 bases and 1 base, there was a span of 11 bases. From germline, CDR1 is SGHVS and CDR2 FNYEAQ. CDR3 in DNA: TGTGCCAGCAGCACGGGACACGCGAACACTGAAGCTTTCTTT. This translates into CASSTGHANTEAFF. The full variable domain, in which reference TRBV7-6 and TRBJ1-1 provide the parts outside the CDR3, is GAGVSQSPRYKVTKRGQDVALRCDPISGHVSLYWYRQALGQGPEFLTYFNYEAQQDKSGLPNDRFSAERPEGSISTLTIQRTEQRDSAMYRCASSTGHANTEAFFGQGTRLTVV.

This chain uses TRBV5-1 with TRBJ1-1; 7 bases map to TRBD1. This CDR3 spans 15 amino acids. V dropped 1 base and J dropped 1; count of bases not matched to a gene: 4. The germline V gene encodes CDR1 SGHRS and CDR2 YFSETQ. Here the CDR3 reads CASSLLGDRNTEAFF. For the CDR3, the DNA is TGCGCCAGCAGCTTGTTGGGGGACAGGAACACTGAAGCTTTCTTT.

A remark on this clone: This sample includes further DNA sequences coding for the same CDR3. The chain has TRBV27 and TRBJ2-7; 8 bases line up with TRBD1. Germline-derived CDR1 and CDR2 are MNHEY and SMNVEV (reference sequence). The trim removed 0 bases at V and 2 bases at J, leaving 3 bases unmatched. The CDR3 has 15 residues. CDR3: CASSLSGTGTYEQYF. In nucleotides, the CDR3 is TGTGCCAGCAGTTTATCGGGGACAGGTACCTACGAGCAGTACTTC.

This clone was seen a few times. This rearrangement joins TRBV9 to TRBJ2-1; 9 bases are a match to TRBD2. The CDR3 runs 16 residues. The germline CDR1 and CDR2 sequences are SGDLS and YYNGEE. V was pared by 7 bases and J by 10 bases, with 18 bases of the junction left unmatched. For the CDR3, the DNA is TGTGCCAGCGGAAGATCGACTAGCGGCAAGACTGGGGAGCAGTTCTTC. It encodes CASGRSTSGKTGEQFF.